The sequence of this T cell receptor (beta chain) was determined in a study of blood T cell repertoires in COVID-19 (dated by TCRdb to 2018 to 2020). Concerning the study at large: Samples covering the acute and convalescent phases of COVID-19 were provided by collaborators in the United States, Italy and Spain. The prospective study material was composed of cDNA or gDNA derived from T cells, B-cell-depleted T cells, or PBMCs. Deeply sampled blood TCRbeta repertoires from subjects exposed to, actively infected with, or recovered from COVID-19 were included in the dataset. A freely available public database, intended as a resource for researchers studying the immune response to SARS-CoV-2, is where the repertoires were released. The samples were drawn from the first 160 participants of the ongoing ImmuneRACE study and from over 950 subjects provided by 6 global collaborators. Nearly every sample came with metadata listing a de-identified subject ID, COVID-19 status, age in years and sex. Where available, HLA class I and class II types were taken from metadata supplied by the sample provider and were not determined by assay-based typing.

The immunoSEQ Assay, a bias-controlled multiplex PCR, was used to amplify TCRbeta CDR3 regions from genomic DNA. As for how the authors treated the data: Nucleated cell counts per sample were estimated from amplification of reference gene primers within the assay. To quantify the absolute abundance of each unique TCRbeta CDR3 rearrangement, sequence reads were collapsed and filtered. For each sample, productive Simpson clonality was calculated as the square root of Simpson's diversity index over productive rearrangements. What TCRdb holds here is the immuneACCESS table cut down to in-frame rearrangements. Part of the clones is not present; checked against another copy, under half of the missing clones reflect an unresolved V gene, and the others are unexplained. V and J calls and clone size are as listed in that table; D and trimming were resolved from the DNA. The sample table lists 95,000 to 150,000 clones, 80% to 90% of them with a count of one. The biggest ten clones account for approximately 27% of the sample.

Findings and caveats that apply to the study as a whole: Clinical and demographic metadata were provided uncurated, with the amount varying by source and participant.

Whole blood was collected in K2EDTA tubes by collaborating institutions according to the institutions' own protocols. For TCRbeta analysis, collaborators shipped samples as frozen whole blood, isolated PBMCs, or DNA extracted from either of those sample types. Concerning this clone: Its antigen is unknown. Per-base quality was not reported, and no clone a single base away is much larger than it.

CDR1 SGHDN and CDR2 FVKESK are derived from the germline V gene. V drops 5 bases and J drops 9 bases, leaving 24 bases in between. Including cysteine and phenylalanine, the CDR3 has 16 amino acids. The CDR3 DNA has 48 bases and is translated from base 1. This sequence uses TRBV14 and TRBJ2-3, with the D gene call left open. This receptor was taken from a man aged 65 to 79 with active or convalescent COVID-19. What was sequenced was peripheral blood. In nucleotide form, the sequence is TGTGCCAGCAGCTCACCCCGTGTGGTCCCCTTCGGGACGCAGTATTTT. This gives the protein CASSSPRVVPFGTQYF.